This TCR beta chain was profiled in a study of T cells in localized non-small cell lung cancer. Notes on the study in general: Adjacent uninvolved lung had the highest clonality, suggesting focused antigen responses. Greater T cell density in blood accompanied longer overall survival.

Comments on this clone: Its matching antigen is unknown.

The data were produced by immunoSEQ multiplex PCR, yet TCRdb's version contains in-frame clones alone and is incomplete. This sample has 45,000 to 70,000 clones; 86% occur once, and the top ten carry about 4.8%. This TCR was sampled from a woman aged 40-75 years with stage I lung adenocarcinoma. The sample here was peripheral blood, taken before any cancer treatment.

The CDR3 spells CASSLVPTGDSNQPQHF. The DNA of the CDR3 is TGTGCCAGCAGCTTAGTCCCCACAGGGGACAGCAATCAGCCCCAGCATTTT. This chain links TRBV7-2 with TRBJ1-5, with 7 nucleotides matching TRBD1. There are 17 residues in the CDR3. Germline V gives CDR1 SGHTA, CDR2 FQGNSA. V lost 1 base to trimming and J lost 1 base; unmatched junction nucleotides: 7.